This T cell receptor beta chain is drawn from a study of blood T cells in healthy people across ages. A note on this clonotype: Antigen unknown.

A second PCR of 7 to 11 cycles used a sample-barcoded 5' primer and a J-beta primer mix. Template switching added a 12-random-nucleotide identifier to every cDNA molecule. TCRdb re-called the 5' RACE reads through MiXCR, storing one row per CDR3 protein. The data hold approximately 850,000 distinct CDR3 sequences, with 58% observed a single time. Germline CDR1 is SNHLY and CDR2 is FYNNEI. V shed 6 bases and J shed 10 bases, with 12 bases lying between them. The CDR3 has 11 amino acids. Study findings and constraints: Expanded clonotype shifts may have been confounded, as the donors had an unknown CMV status.

V gene TRBV2 combines with J gene TRBJ1-1; the D is unclear. The origin of this receptor is a man between 25 and 39 years old in good health. Material for sequencing was blood. The CDR3 loop is CASSGGGVAFF. CDR3 nucleotide sequence: TGTGCCAGCAGCGGCGGCGGGGTAGCTTTCTTT.